The entry that follows covers one T cell receptor beta chain sequence. The data were obtained in a study of blood T cell repertoires in COVID-19. Study at large: Sources were T cells, B-cell-depleted T cells, or PBMCs; the material itself was cDNA or gDNA.

Original methodology: Estimates of nucleated cell counts were drawn from the amplification of reference gene primers. Some clones are missing from TCRdb's copy, which holds only in-frame ones; the method was immunoSEQ multiplex PCR. That table supplies the V and J calls and clone size; D and trimming were determined from the DNA. The sample lists 120,000 or so clones; about three quarters were seen once. The sequence was obtained from a woman between 70 and 85 years old with acute or convalescent COVID-19. The specimen was peripheral blood.

CDR3 amino acids: CASSLTGTSGRGSYNEQFF. The CDR3 DNA reads as TGTGCCAGCAGCTTAACCGGGACTAGCGGGAGAGGGTCCTACAATGAGCAGTTCTTC. The chain uses TRBV7-3 and TRBJ2-1; 14 bases fit TRBD2. Germline trimming cut 0 bases from V and 1 base from J; bases unmatched to any gene: 5. Germline loops: CDR1 SGHTA, CDR2 FQGTGA. The CDR3 has 19 amino acids. Full variable domain (remainder filled in from reference TRBV7-3 and TRBJ2-1): GAGVSQTPSNKVTEKGKYVELRCDPISGHTALYWYRQSLGQGPEFLIYFQGTGAADDSGLPNDRFFAVRPEGSVSTLKIQRTERGDSAVYLCASSLTGTSGRGSYNEQFFGPGTRLTVL.